The 3 T cell receptor beta chains below all came from one sample that was sequenced in a study of T cells after yellow fever vaccination. Each CDR3 protein gets one entry after TCRdb re-called the 5' RACE reads with MiXCR. The table lists 300,000 to 400,000 distinct CDR3 sequences, approximately 3.9% of them singletons, with 20% to 25% in the top ten. The sample was PBMCs, taken 5 days after the yellow fever booster vaccination. These receptors all come from a man younger than 30 who received the YFV17D yellow fever vaccine.

This clonotype was detected a few times. V is TRBV19 and J is TRBJ1-5; 7 bases align to TRBD1. V was clipped by 5 bases and J by 0 bases; unmatched bases: 16. This CDR3 is built from 19 residues. Germline CDR1 reads LNHDA; CDR2 reads SQIVND (reference sequence). In DNA form, the CDR3 reads TGTGCCAGTAGTTTACCCGGGACAGCCCTCCTTTATAGCAATCAGCCCCAGCATTTT. It is translated as CASSLPGTALLYSNQPQHF.

This clonotype was recorded at least ten times. The chain couples TRBV7-2 to TRBJ2-5; D is tentatively TRBD1 or TRBD2 (5 bases each). This CDR3 has 15 residues. V was clipped by 1 base and J by 4 bases, with 13 bases between them. Germline CDR1 and CDR2: SGHTA and FQGNSA. CDR3 protein: CASSLGGQGRETQYF. DNA for the CDR3: TGTGCCAGCAGCTTAGGAGGGCAGGGCCGAGAGACCCAGTACTTC. Supplemented by reference TRBV7-2 and TRBJ2-5, the full variable domain reads GAGVSQSPSNKVTEKGKDVELRCDPISGHTALYWYRQSLGQGLEFLIYFQGNSAPDKSGLPSDRFSAERTGGSVSTLTIQRTQQEDSAVYLCASSLGGQGRETQYFGPGTRLLVL.

This chain links TRBV12-3 or TRBV12-4 with TRBJ1-1; perhaps TRBD1 as D (6 bases). V was pared by 2 bases and J by 6 bases, with 13 bases between. This CDR3 comprises 14 residues. Here the CDR3 reads CASSLFPRQAEAFF. The DNA for the CDR3 is TGTGCCAGCAGTTTATTCCCCCGACAGGCTGAAGCTTTCTTT.